What follows are 6 T cell receptor beta chains derived from one specimen sequenced in a study of blood T cell repertoires in COVID-19. Clones were read by immunoSEQ multiplex PCR, and TCRdb kept only the in-frame ones, dropping some. The sample lists approximately 130,000 clones; 60% to 85% were seen once. Sequenced input: peripheral blood. The receptors stem from a man aged 80 or over with acute or convalescent COVID-19.

A note on this clone: This sample includes further DNA sequences coding for the same CDR3. The chain joins TRBV18 to TRBJ1-1, with TRBD1 identical over 9 bases. Germline assignment: CDR1 KGHSH and CDR2 LQKENI. This CDR3 comprises 14 residues. After removal of 4 bases from V and 1 base from J, the junction contained 1 base not matched to a gene. Written as DNA, the CDR3 is TGTGCCAGCTCACGGGGACAGGGGAACACTGAAGCTTTCTTT. Protein product: CASSRGQGNTEAFF.

The chain carries TRBV7-9 and TRBJ2-1, with 10 positions matching TRBD2. V was clipped by 3 bases and J by 5 bases; unmatched bases: 4. Germline lookup yields CDR1 SEHNR and CDR2 FQNEAQ (reference sequence). CDR3 length equals 15 residues. DNA of the CDR3: TGTGCCAGCAGCTTTAGCGGGGGGATTAACAATGAGCAGTTCTTC. Translating gives CASSFSGGINNEQFF.

The gene calls are TRBV7-3 and TRBJ2-2; D is perhaps TRBD2 (6 bases). V shed 5 bases and J shed 7 bases, with 26 bases lying between them. Germline V gene lookup returns CDR1 SGHTA and CDR2 FQGTGA. The CDR3 runs 18 residues. CDR3 sequence (DNA): TGTGCCAGCAGCCTCTTAGGCCCCGGGAGCGGGTATGGCGGGGAGCTGTTTTTT. Protein product: CASSLLGPGSGYGGELFF.

This clone was seen at least ten times. J is TRBJ2-2 and V is TRBV4-2; TRBD2 agrees at 11 bases. The CDR3 is 16 residues long. The germline CDR1 and CDR2 sequences are LGHNA and YNFKEQ. V lost 3 bases, J lost 6 bases, and 6 bases stayed unmatched. This CDR3 is CASSQVAGGRPGELFF. CDR3 nucleotide sequence: TGTGCCAGCAGCCAGGTAGCGGGGGGGAGGCCCGGGGAGCTGTTTTTT.

The V and J genes are TRBV29-1 and TRBJ1-1; the D is unclear. Germline CDR1 and CDR2: SQVTM and ANQGSEA. V lost 4 bases to trimming and J lost 4 bases, with 13 bases between them. The CDR3 sequence is 13 residues long. CDR3 in DNA: TGCAGCGTTGCGCGGCAAATGACCACTGAAGCTTTCTTT. This translates into CSVARQMTTEAFF.

The V gene is TRBV6-1, the J gene TRBJ1-2, with 9 bases lining up with TRBD1. CDR3 length: 14 amino acids. Germline values: CDR1 MNHNS, CDR2 SASEGT. V trimming: 3 bases; J trimming: 5 bases; junction bases outside the gene matches: 4. The CDR3 spells CASSETGQGYGYTF. DNA of the CDR3: TGTGCCAGCAGTGAGACGGGACAGGGTTATGGCTACACCTTC.